This entry lists 22 T cell receptor beta chains sequenced from one sample in a study of T cells in Graves' hyperthyroidism and ophthalmopathy. Amplified regions were TCR beta CDR3 sequences from RNA transcripts. First-round RT-PCR with HTBI primers amplified the TCR CDR3 region. TCRdb called the multiplex PCR reads again in MiXCR, with one record for every CDR3 protein. The top ten hold approximately 13% of the sample, which has hundreds of thousands of distinct CDR3 sequences, roughly 15% seen once. Sequencing input: blood. The receptor source for this set is a woman between 45 and 65 years old with Graves' ophthalmopathy.

This clonotype was found a few times. The rearrangement links TRBV4-3 to TRBJ2-2; D not certain. V shed 0 bases and J shed 5 bases, with 10 bases lying between them. The CDR3 runs 15 residues. CDR1 is LGHNA, CDR2 YSLEER, per germline. The CDR3 sequence: CASSQEARWTGELFF. The CDR3 nucleotides read TGCGCCAGCAGCCAAGAGGCACGTTGGACCGGGGAGCTGTTTTTT.

This clonotype appeared a few times. This CDR3 is CSVPGLAHNEQFF. Written as DNA, the CDR3 is TGCAGCGTGCCGGGACTAGCCCACAATGAGCAGTTCTTC. V gene TRBV29-1 combines with J gene TRBJ2-1, with 9 bases aligning to TRBD2. V trimming: 6 bases; J trimming: 5 bases; junction bases outside the gene matches: 5. CDR1 and CDR2 from the germline V gene are SQVTM and ANQGSEA. This CDR3 region has 13 residues.

This clonotype was counted a few times. This may arise from a read error, as a much more abundant clone is one base away. V usage is TRBV7-9 and J usage is TRBJ2-7, with TRBD1 identical over 7 bases. The CDR3 is 14 residues long. Germline V CDR1 and CDR2: SEHNR, FQNEAQ (reference sequence). With V trimmed by 4 bases and J by 3 bases, 6 bases remained unmatched. CDR3: CASSSGQRNYEQYF. CDR3 nucleotides: TGTGCCAGCAGCTCGGGACAGAGAAACTACGAGCAGTACTTC.

This clonotype was detected only a few times. V usage is TRBV12-3 or TRBV12-4 and J usage is TRBJ2-5; 15 positions agree with TRBD2. The CDR3 covers 17 residues. V was clipped by 6 bases and J by 4 bases; unmatched bases: 9. The DNA for the CDR3 is TGTGCCAGCAGCCGGGGACTAGCGGGAGGCCGGGGAGAGACCCAGTACTTC. Translating it yields CASSRGLAGGRGETQYF.

This clonotype was counted at least ten times. This chain's CDR3 is CAWSVGERYGYTF. The CDR3 DNA reads as TGTGCCTGGAGTGTAGGGGAACGATATGGCTACACCTTC. This chain uses TRBV30 with TRBJ1-2; D is possibly TRBD1 (5 bases). The CDR3 runs to 13 residues. Germline lookup yields CDR1 GTSNPN and CDR2 SVGIG (reference sequence). The V and J ends lost 0 bases and 5 bases respectively, with 10 bases between them.

A few counts support this clonotype. The rearrangement joins TRBV20-1 to TRBJ1-2; TRBD1 is a possible D gene (6 bases). Germline V gene lookup returns CDR1 DFQATT and CDR2 SNEGSKA (reference sequence). V lost 8 bases, J lost 8 bases, and 24 bases lay in between. The CDR3 is 14 residues long. DNA of the CDR3: TGCAGTCCTTCCACCGGGACAACCCTATGGGGCTACACCTTC. Translating it yields CSPSTGTTLWGYTF.

The genes are TRBV7-2 and TRBJ2-3; D may be TRBD2 (6 bases). This CDR3 has 18 amino acids. Trimming pared 0 bases from V and 3 bases from J, leaving 19 bases between. The V gene's germline CDR1 is SGHTA and CDR2 FQGNSA. This CDR3 reads CASSLALRGGERTDTQYF. CDR3 in DNA: TGTGCCAGCAGCTTAGCGCTAAGGGGCGGGGAGCGAACAGATACGCAGTATTTT.

This clonotype was counted ten times or more. The V call is TRBV6-2 or TRBV6-3, the J call TRBJ1-1; a possible D gene is TRBD1 (5 bases). V lost 5 bases to trimming and J lost 1 base, with 11 bases between them. The CDR3 loop spans 14 amino acids. Germline V gives CDR1 MNHEY, CDR2 SVGEGT. In DNA form, the CDR3 reads TGTGCCAGCAGTCACGGGGGTTGGAACACTGAAGCTTTCTTT. This encodes CASSHGGWNTEAFF.

J is TRBJ2-7 and V is TRBV6-5, with D perhaps matching TRBD1 (6 bases). The CDR3 consists of 15 residues. Between the trimmed V and J ends, which lost 0 bases and 0 bases, there was a span of 9 bases. From germline, CDR1 is MNHEY and CDR2 SVGAGI. CDR3 nucleotides: TGTGCCAGCAGTTACTCTCAGACAGGCTCCTACGAGCAGTACTTC. Residues: CASSYSQTGSYEQYF.

On this clonotype: Possible read error: a much larger clone is one base away. The CDR3 end shows no conserved phenylalanine or tryptophan, and so a read error is likely. J is TRBJ2-1 and V is TRBV5-1; 9 bases map to TRBD1. V dropped 0 bases and J dropped 0; count of bases not matched to a gene: 7. Germline V gene sequence: CDR1 SGHRS, CDR2 YFSETQ. This CDR3 region has 18 residues. CDR3: CASSLAPGQGYSYNEQFL. In nucleotides, the CDR3 is TGCGCCAGCAGCTTGGCGCCGGGACAGGGATACTCCTACAATGAGCAGTTCCTC.

This clonotype was seen only once. The chain couples TRBV12-3 or TRBV12-4 to TRBJ1-3; D gene ambiguous. The CDR3 totals 15 residues. V lost 6 bases and J 0 bases, leaving 12 bases between the germline ends. CDR3 sequence reads: CASRDQASSGNTIYF. CDR3 bases: TGTGCCAGCAGGGACCAGGCGAGCTCTGGAAACACCATATATTTT.

The rearrangement uses TRBV10-3 and TRBJ2-1, with D perhaps matching TRBD2 (5 bases). CDR3 length equals 16 residues. The germline gives CDR1 ENHRY, CDR2 SYGVKD. Trimming pared 1 base from V and 7 bases from J, leaving 17 bases between. CDR3 sequence reads: CAISELSGRVRNEQFF. Written as DNA, the CDR3 is TGTGCCATCAGTGAGTTGTCTGGGCGGGTCCGGAATGAGCAGTTCTTC.

This clonotype turned up a few times. The chain couples TRBV9 to TRBJ2-1, with D tentatively TRBD2 (7 bases). CDR1 and CDR2 (germline): SGDLS, YYNGEE. The CDR3 spans 15 residues. The V and J ends lost 0 bases and 9 bases respectively, with 16 bases between them. The CDR3 sequence is CASSVESGVGAEQFF. Here the CDR3 DNA reads TGTGCCAGCAGCGTAGAGAGCGGGGTGGGGGCTGAGCAGTTCTTC.

This clonotype was counted many times. CDR3 DNA: TGTGCCAGCACCTGGACTAGCGGGACCCGATACGAGCAGTACTTC. Translated, it gives CASTWTSGTRYEQYF. This chain connects TRBV27 to TRBJ2-7, with 12 bases matching TRBD2. Germline V CDR1 and CDR2: MNHEY, SMNVEV (reference sequence). Trimming took 7 bases from V and 4 from J; bases not matched to a gene: 8. The CDR3 consists of 15 residues.

In its sample, this clonotype was seen many times. The chain combines TRBV27 with TRBJ2-1; 7 bases are a match to TRBD1. With V trimmed by 3 bases and J by 2 bases, 10 bases remained unmatched. Germline V gene data show CDR1 as MNHEY and CDR2 as SMNVEV (reference sequence). This CDR3 comprises 17 residues. The chain's CDR3 is CASSFNVPGQPYNEQFF. The CDR3 DNA is TGTGCCAGCAGTTTCAACGTTCCGGGACAGCCCTACAATGAGCAGTTCTTC.

This clonotype was detected only a few times. V is TRBV5-1 and J is TRBJ2-1; weak D call: TRBD1 (6 bases). This CDR3 region has 15 residues. CDR1 is SGHRS, CDR2 YFSETQ, per germline. V was pared by 0 bases and J by 4 bases, with 11 bases between. The DNA of the CDR3 is TGCGCCAGCAGCTTGGCCGGGACACCTTACAATGAGCAGTTCTTC. It yields the protein CASSLAGTPYNEQFF.

This clonotype showed up many times. This chain uses TRBV7-9 with TRBJ1-1; weak D call: TRBD1 (6 bases). The germline V gene has CDR1 SEHNR and CDR2 FQNEAQ (reference sequence). V gave up 0 bases and J gave up 0 bases, with 14 bases separating them. The CDR3 contains 17 residues. CDR3 coding DNA: TGTGCCAGCAGCTTAGCCGGTGGGGGCAGCCTGAACACTGAAGCTTTCTTT. Translating gives CASSLAGGGSLNTEAFF.

The J gene is TRBJ2-3, the V gene TRBV6-2 or TRBV6-3; TRBD2 aligns across 10 bases. This CDR3 contains 12 residues. Germline V gene lookup returns CDR1 MNHEY and CDR2 SVGEGT. The J segment lost 8 bases and the V segment lost 6 bases, leaving 2 bases of the junction unmatched. CDR3 in amino acids: CASRLAGSTQYF. The CDR3 bases are TGTGCCAGCAGACTAGCGGGATCTACGCAGTATTTT.

The chain joins TRBV10-3 to TRBJ1-6; D gene ambiguous. The CDR3 covers 14 residues. Between the trimmed V and J ends, which lost 6 bases and 0 bases, there was a span of 6 bases. The germline V gene encodes CDR1 ENHRY and CDR2 SYGVKD. CDR3 residues: CAIRPDSYNSPLHF. Written as DNA, the CDR3 is TGTGCCATCAGACCAGACTCCTATAATTCACCCCTCCACTTT.

This clonotype occurred many times. This chain connects TRBV6-2 or TRBV6-3 to TRBJ2-3, with 8 bases lining up with TRBD1. The V gene end was trimmed by 0 bases and the J gene end by 0 bases; junction bases not matched to a gene: 2. The CDR3 runs 16 residues. In germline, CDR1 is MNHEY, CDR2 SVGEGT. CDR3 in DNA: TGTGCCAGCAGTTACTCGGACAGGGAAAGCACAGATACGCAGTATTTT. Translation: CASSYSDRESTDTQYF.

This clonotype has at least ten counts. V and J are TRBV20-1 and TRBJ2-7; D unclear. This CDR3 contains 14 residues. CDR1 and CDR2 (germline): DFQATT, SNEGSKA (reference sequence). V lost 6 bases, J lost 5 bases, and 20 bases lay in between. The CDR3 DNA sequence: TGCAGTGCCACTGACCCAACCGGTCTCAACGAGCAGTACTTC. Amino acids: CSATDPTGLNEQYF.

This clonotype has ten or more counts. Here the CDR3 DNA reads TGTGCCAGCAGCCCCTCGGCGGGGGCCTACGAGCAGTACTTC. This sequence encodes CASSPSAGAYEQYF. The gene calls are TRBV7-2 and TRBJ2-7, with 7 bases matching TRBD2. This CDR3 comprises 14 residues. V lost 5 bases to trimming and J lost 2 bases; unmatched junction nucleotides: 6. Germline V gene data show CDR1 as SGHTA and CDR2 as FQGNSA.